This T cell receptor (beta chain) was recorded in a study of blood T cell repertoires in COVID-19. Study context: The origin of the acute and convalescent COVID-19 samples was the United States, Italy and Spain.

Sequencing used immunoSEQ multiplex PCR; TCRdb keeps in-frame clones, though not all of them. The sample lists under 250,000 clones; around nine tenths were seen once. Between the trimmed V and J ends, which lost 3 bases and 11 bases, there was a span of 16 bases. Germline lookup yields CDR1 SGHDN and CDR2 FVKESK. This CDR3 is built from 13 residues. It was during active infection that Seattle patients were enrolled and then longitudinally followed. The rearrangement joins TRBV14 to TRBJ1-1; D might be TRBD1 (6 bases). This clonotype was sampled from a man aged 30 to 39 with COVID-19, enrolled during active disease. Input material: peripheral blood. DNA of the CDR3: TGTGCCAGCAGCCAGGGAGGGGGAGGAAGGGCTTTCTTT. Translation gives CASSQGGGGRAFF.